This entry is about one T cell receptor beta chain. A far larger clone is one nucleotide away, so this likely arose from a read error. The CDR3 runs 14 residues. The germline V and J ends were trimmed by 0 bases and 5 bases, with 10 bases remaining between them. Germline-derived CDR1 and CDR2 are MNHNY and SVGAGI (reference sequence). CDR3 of TCR beta was amplified from genomic DNA via a two-round multiplex PCR. First-round PCR, the initial amplification, used primers specific to each TRBV and TRBJ gene. Using its own MiXCR run on the multiplex PCR reads, TCRdb lists one record per CDR3 protein. The table lists some 60,000 distinct CDR3 sequences, about 30% of them singletons, with more than 6.5% in the top ten. The sample belongs to a study of prognosis after radiotherapy for stage I lung cancer. Study in general: The tumor was squamous cell carcinoma for over 5 patients; for more than ten, it was adenocarcinoma.

Sequenced here: PBMCs, sampled before or after stereotactic body radiation therapy (not recorded which). The TCR was taken from a donor of 50 years or more with non-small cell lung cancer. The chain combines TRBV6-6 with TRBJ1-1; D is undetermined. CDR3 sequence: CASSYSMAGTEAFF. The CDR3 DNA reads as TGTGCCAGCAGTTACTCGATGGCGGGAACTGAAGCTTTCTTT.